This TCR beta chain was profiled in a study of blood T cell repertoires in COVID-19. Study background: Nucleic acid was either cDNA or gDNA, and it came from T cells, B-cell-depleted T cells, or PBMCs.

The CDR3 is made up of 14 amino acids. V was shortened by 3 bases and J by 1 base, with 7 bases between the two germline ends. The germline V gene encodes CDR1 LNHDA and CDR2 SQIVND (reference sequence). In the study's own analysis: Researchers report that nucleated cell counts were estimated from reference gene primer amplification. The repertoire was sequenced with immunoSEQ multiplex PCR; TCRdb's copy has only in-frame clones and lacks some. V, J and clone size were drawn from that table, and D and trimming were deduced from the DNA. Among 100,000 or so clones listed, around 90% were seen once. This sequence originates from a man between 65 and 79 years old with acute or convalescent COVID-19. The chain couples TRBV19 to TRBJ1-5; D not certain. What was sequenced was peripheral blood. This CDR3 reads CASSIWRSNQPQHF. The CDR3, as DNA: TGTGCCAGTAGTATCTGGCGGAGCAATCAGCCCCAGCATTTT.